Presented here are 10 T cell receptor beta chains from one specimen sequenced in a study of monozygotic twins with inflammatory bowel disease. TCRdb re-analyzed the 5' RACE reads; it lists each CDR3 protein once, without DNA. The table for this sample gives about 300,000 distinct CDR3 sequences. Material: blood. All receptors come from a human donor with ulcerative colitis or Crohn's disease, or a healthy co-twin of an affected twin (not recorded which).

The CDR3 is CASSRGGGQIYEQYF. The rearrangement uses TRBV27 and TRBJ2-7; TCRdb's D gene call, TRBD1, goes unchecked for lack of DNA. The CDR3 sequence is 15 residues long. Germline V gene sequence: CDR1 MNHEY, CDR2 SMNVEV (reference sequence).

The chain uses TRBV29-1 and TRBJ2-5; the TRBD2 assignment by TCRdb is unverifiable without DNA. Germline CDR1 SQVTM, CDR2 ANQGSEA. This CDR3 contains 16 residues. The CDR3 reads CSVEGTSGRGQETQYF.

The rearrangement uses TRBV19 and TRBJ2-1; the TCRdb call, TRBD2, lacks DNA for checking. Germline lookup yields CDR1 LNHDA and CDR2 SQIVND (reference sequence). The CDR3 has 13 residues. Here the CDR3 reads CASSLLAANEQFF.

The chain has TRBV5-5 and TRBJ2-1; absent DNA, TCRdb's TRBD2 call cannot be checked. The CDR3 runs to 15 residues. Germline V gives CDR1 SGHKS, CDR2 YYEKEE (reference sequence). The CDR3 is CASSLVLADYNEQFF.

The chain employs TRBV10-1 and TRBJ1-5. Germline V CDR1 and CDR2: WNHNN, SYGVQD (reference sequence). The CDR3 length is 13 residues. The CDR3 spells CASSESPFQPQHF.

The chain is built from TRBV12-3 or TRBV12-4 and TRBJ2-7; TCRdb calls TRBD1, which cannot be checked without DNA. There are 13 residues in the CDR3. CDR3 in amino acids: CASSSGQIYEQYF.

The chain has TRBV2 and TRBJ2-1; the TCRdb D gene call, TRBD1, has no DNA to confirm it. The CDR3 is 14 amino acids. CDR1 is SNHLY, CDR2 FYNNEI, per germline. The CDR3: CASGKGLNPQEQFF.

The genes are TRBV4-3 and TRBJ1-1. CDR1 is LGHNA, CDR2 YSLEER, per germline. This CDR3 spans 14 amino acids. The CDR3 loop is CASSQDRLNTEAFF.

This chain links TRBV20-1 with TRBJ1-4. Looked up from germline, CDR1 is DFQATT and CDR2 is SNEGSKA (reference sequence). CDR3 length equals 13 residues. CDR3: CSATVVVPEKLFF.

J is TRBJ1-3 and V is TRBV5-1. Germline assignment: CDR1 SGHRS and CDR2 YFSETQ. The CDR3 is 15 residues long. CDR3 residues: CASSDPNLRGNTIYF.